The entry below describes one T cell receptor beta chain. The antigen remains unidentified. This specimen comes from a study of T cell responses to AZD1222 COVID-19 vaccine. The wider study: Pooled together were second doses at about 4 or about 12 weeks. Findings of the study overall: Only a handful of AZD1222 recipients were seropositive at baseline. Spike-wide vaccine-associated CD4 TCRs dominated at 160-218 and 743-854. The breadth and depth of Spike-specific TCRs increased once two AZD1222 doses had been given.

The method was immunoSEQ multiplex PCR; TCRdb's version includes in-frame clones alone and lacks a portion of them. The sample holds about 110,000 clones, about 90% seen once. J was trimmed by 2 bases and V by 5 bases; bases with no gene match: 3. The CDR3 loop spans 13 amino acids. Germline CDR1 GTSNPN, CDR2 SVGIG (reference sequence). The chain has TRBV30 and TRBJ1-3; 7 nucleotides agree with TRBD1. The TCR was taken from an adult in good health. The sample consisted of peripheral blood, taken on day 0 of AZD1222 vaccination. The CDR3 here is CAWGTGAGNTIYF. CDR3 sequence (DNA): TGTGCCTGGGGTACAGGGGCTGGAAACACCATATATTTT.